The 14 T cell receptor beta chains listed next were all sequenced from one sample in a study of cytomegalovirus exposure and HLA in healthy donors. PCR was performed using 60 Vbeta and 13 Jbeta primers. Generated by immunoSEQ multiplex PCR, the TCRdb table keeps only in-frame clones and is missing some. The profile shows some 180,000 clones, around 76% of them singletons. Sequenced sample: PBMCs. The receptors originated from a man aged 25 to 45 in good health and CMV-seronegative.

The chain recombines TRBV5-1 with TRBJ2-1; D is unresolved. Germline CDR1 SGHRS, CDR2 YFSETQ. V lost 1 base, J lost 0 bases, and 8 bases lay in between. CDR3 length equals 15 residues. The chain's CDR3 is CASSLSTPSYNEQFF. The DNA for the CDR3 is TGCGCCAGCAGCTTGAGTACTCCCTCCTACAATGAGCAGTTCTTC.

The rearrangement links TRBV7-3 to TRBJ2-5, with D possibly TRBD2 on 5 matching bases. With 2 bases removed from V and 5 bases from J, the gap between germline ends came to 9 bases. This CDR3 comprises 13 residues. CDR1 is SGHTA and CDR2 is FQGTGA in the germline V gene. The CDR3 region has the DNA TGTGCCAGCAGCTTAGGAGCGGTGGAGACCCAGTACTTC. Its translation is CASSLGAVETQYF. The variable domain in full, with the rest retrieved from reference TRBV7-3 and TRBJ2-5, is GAGVSQTPSNKVTEKGKYVELRCDPISGHTALYWYRQSLGQGPEFLIYFQGTGAADDSGLPNDRFFAVRPEGSVSTLKIQRTERGDSAVYLCASSLGAVETQYFGPGTRLLVL.

This chain links TRBV28 with TRBJ2-7; 8 bases agree with TRBD1. Germline CDR1 reads MDHEN; CDR2 reads SYDVKM. Unmatched junction bases numbered 13, after V lost 5 bases and J lost 4 bases. CDR3 size: 16 residues. The chain's CDR3 is CASSQRTQGAFYEQYF. The DNA of the CDR3 is TGTGCCAGCAGTCAGAGGACCCAGGGGGCTTTTTACGAGCAGTACTTC.

The CDR3 protein is CASSLRQGNTEAFF. Written as DNA, the CDR3 is TGTGCCAGCAGTTTAAGACAGGGGAACACTGAAGCTTTCTTT. This chain uses TRBV27 with TRBJ1-1; 7 bases align to TRBD1. CDR1 is MNHEY and CDR2 is SMNVEV in the germline V gene (reference sequence). V was pared by 2 bases and J by 1 base, with 1 base of the junction left unmatched. The CDR3 contains 14 residues.

This sequence joins TRBV6-5 and TRBJ1-6; TRBD1 matches at 10 bases. In germline, CDR1 is MNHEY, CDR2 SVGAGI. There are 14 residues in the CDR3. V was clipped by 5 bases and J by 9 bases; unmatched bases: 4. In DNA, the CDR3 is TGTGCCAGCAGTACGACAGGGGGCTTTTCACCCCTCCACTTT. Amino acid sequence: CASSTTGGFSPLHF.

The sample holds one count of this clone. This sequence joins TRBV28 and TRBJ2-2; 11 bases agree with TRBD2. V dropped 6 bases and J dropped 2; count of bases not matched to a gene: 2. Germline lookup yields CDR1 MDHEN and CDR2 SYDVKM. CDR3 length equals 15 residues. In DNA form, the CDR3 reads TGTGCCAGCAGCCGACTAGCGGGAAACACCGGGGAGCTGTTTTTT. Protein: CASSRLAGNTGELFF.

V and J are TRBV28 and TRBJ1-2, with D possibly TRBD1 on 5 matching bases. Between the trimmed V and J ends, which lost 6 bases and 8 bases, there was a span of 19 bases. Per the germline V gene, CDR1 is MDHEN and CDR2 is SYDVKM. This CDR3 is 14 amino acids long. CDR3 loop: CASRVDEGVVGYTF. The CDR3 DNA reads TGTGCCAGCAGGGTAGACGAAGGGGTGGTGGGCTACACCTTC.

V gene TRBV4-2 combines with J gene TRBJ1-2; tentatively, D is TRBD1 (6 bases). This CDR3 is built from 15 residues. V was cut by 0 bases and J by 6 bases, with 14 bases left in between. Germline V CDR1 and CDR2: LGHNA, YNFKEQ. The chain's CDR3 is CASSQEGQGQDGYTF. As DNA, the CDR3 is TGTGCCAGCAGCCAAGAGGGTCAGGGGCAGGATGGCTACACCTTC.

V gene TRBV18 combines with J gene TRBJ2-7; tentatively, D is TRBD1 (5 bases). V was trimmed by 0 bases and J by 2 bases, leaving 14 bases between them. This CDR3 has 16 amino acids. CDR1 is KGHSH, CDR2 LQKENI, per germline. This CDR3 reads CASSPPNRTHPYEQYF. The CDR3 coding sequence is TGTGCCAGCTCACCACCGAATAGGACACATCCCTACGAGCAGTACTTC.

This rearrangement joins TRBV5-1 to TRBJ2-5; D may be TRBD1 (6 bases). This CDR3 spans 15 amino acids. Germline V gives CDR1 SGHRS, CDR2 YFSETQ. The V and J ends lost 5 bases and 4 bases respectively, with 18 bases between them. The CDR3 loop reads CASRQQGLESETQYF. The DNA for the CDR3 is TGCGCCAGCAGACAGCAGGGGCTCGAATCAGAGACCCAGTACTTC.

The chain combines TRBV4-1 with TRBJ1-2; TRBD1 agrees at 10 bases. The CDR3 runs 15 residues. The germline V gene has CDR1 MGHRA and CDR2 YSYEKL. The J segment lost 12 bases and the V segment lost 1 base, leaving 11 bases of the junction unmatched. Here the CDR3 reads CASSQGAGTGVTDTF. The CDR3 DNA follows: TGCGCCAGCAGCCAAGGCGCGGGGACAGGGGTGACTGACACCTTC.

This rearrangement joins TRBV10-3 to TRBJ2-2, with D possibly matching TRBD1 (6 bases). Germline CDR1 and CDR2: ENHRY and SYGVKD. V lost 4 bases to trimming and J lost 4 bases, with 19 bases between them. The CDR3 loop spans 17 amino acids. The chain's CDR3 is CAISVPSGETGTGELFF. As DNA, the CDR3 is TGTGCCATCAGTGTACCGTCAGGGGAGACAGGCACCGGGGAGCTGTTTTTT.

This clone has only a few counts. The rearrangement uses TRBV11-3 and TRBJ2-1; possibly TRBD2 for D (6 bases). Between the trimmed V and J ends, which lost 4 bases and 8 bases, there was a span of 21 bases. The CDR3 runs 16 residues. CDR1 is SGHNT and CDR2 is YENEEA in the germline V gene. The CDR3 nucleotides are TGTGCCAGCAGCTCTACCCCGGGAGCTCTGTACCATGAGCAGTTCTTC. Amino acids: CASSSTPGALYHEQFF.

This chain links TRBV9 with TRBJ2-1; a weak D match, TRBD2 (5 bases). Germline loops: CDR1 SGDLS, CDR2 YYNGEE. Trimming took off 0 bases at V and 4 bases at J, with 11 bases between the two ends. The CDR3 totals 15 residues. The CDR3: CASSVAAEPYNEQFF. DNA of the CDR3: TGTGCCAGCAGCGTAGCAGCGGAACCTTACAATGAGCAGTTCTTC.